The sequence of this T cell receptor beta chain was determined in a study of identical twins. Findings and limits, study-wide: Insertions ran lower in abundant cord blood beta clonotypes, though not in memory repertoires. Beta out-of-frame sequences displayed a weaker excess of sharing between twins.

TCRdb re-called the 5' RACE reads through MiXCR, storing one row per CDR3 protein. Here the sample spans hundreds of thousands of distinct CDR3 sequences, roughly 6.2% being singletons. As for this clonotype: Its antigen is unknown.

This CDR3 contains 14 residues. CDR1 and CDR2 (germline): SGDLS, YYNGEE. The V gene lost 0 bases and the J gene lost 1 base, with 7 bases spanning the gap. The genes are TRBV9 and TRBJ1-1; no clear D. The source is a man in his late teens or twenties in good health. Sequencing was performed on naive T cells sorted from blood. The DNA of the CDR3 is TGTGCCAGCAGCGTAGATGGACGGAACACTGAAGCTTTCTTT. Protein: CASSVDGRNTEAFF.